Detailed here is one T cell receptor (beta chain). The record originates from a study of control samples from healthy donors and cancer patients. Using immunoSEQ multiplex PCR, the repertoire was profiled, and TCRdb retains in-frame clones only, with some absent. The table has 70,000 to 75,000 clones, 89% seen once. The receptor's source is a man aged 55 to 70 with lung cancer. Source material: PBMCs.

CDR3 amino acids: CASSLRVSYNEQFF. DNA for the CDR3: TGTGCCAGCAGTCTCAGGGTCTCCTACAATGAGCAGTTCTTC. The rearrangement uses TRBV27 and TRBJ2-1; tentatively, D is TRBD1 (5 bases). Germline loops: CDR1 MNHEY, CDR2 SMNVEV (reference sequence). Trimming removed 5 bases from V and 0 bases from J, with 8 bases in between. This CDR3 spans 14 amino acids.